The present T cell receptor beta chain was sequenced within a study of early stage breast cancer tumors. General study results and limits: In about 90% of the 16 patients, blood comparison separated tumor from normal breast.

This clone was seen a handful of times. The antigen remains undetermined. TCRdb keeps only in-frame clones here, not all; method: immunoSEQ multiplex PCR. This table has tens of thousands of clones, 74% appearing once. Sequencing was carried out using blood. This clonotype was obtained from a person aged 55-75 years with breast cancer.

CDR3 DNA sequence: TGTGCCAGCAGTTCCCAGGGGGGCTATGGCTACACCTTC. Protein: CASSSQGGYGYTF. The chain carries TRBV6-5 and TRBJ1-2, with TRBD1 matching 7 bases. CDR3 size: 13 residues. V gave up 4 bases and J gave up 4 bases; unmatched junction bases: 3. The germline V gene has CDR1 MNHEY and CDR2 SVGAGI.